This T cell receptor (beta chain) was retrieved from a study of T cells after yellow fever vaccination. The germline CDR1 and CDR2 sequences are SQVTM and ANQGSEA. CDR3 length: 12 residues. V dropped 7 bases and J dropped 6 bases, with 15 bases sitting between them. Via MiXCR, TCRdb re-called the 5' RACE reads, giving one row per CDR3 protein. The table includes over 250,000 distinct CDR3 sequences, approximately 4% detected once. This chain uses TRBV29-1 with TRBJ2-5, with D possibly matching TRBD2 (7 bases). This TCR was sampled from a man between 18 and 35 years old who received the YFV17D yellow fever vaccine. The specimen comprised PBMCs, sampled 5 days after the yellow fever booster vaccination. Here the CDR3 reads CSAVRGDKTQYF. For the CDR3, the DNA is TGCAGCGCTGTTCGGGGGGACAAGACCCAGTACTTC.